The sequence of this T cell receptor beta chain was determined in a study of blood T cell repertoires in COVID-19. Study-wide context: The study drew acute and convalescent COVID-19 samples from the United States, Italy and Spain.

This CDR3 spans 15 amino acids. CDR1 and CDR2 (germline): SGHRS, YFSETQ. The trim removed 6 bases at V and 2 bases at J, leaving 8 bases unmatched. Sequenced by immunoSEQ multiplex PCR; TCRdb stores in-frame clones only, minus some. This table holds about 130,000 clones, 70% to 80% found once. This rearrangement joins TRBV5-1 to TRBJ1-2, with 9 bases matching TRBD1. Sequenced: peripheral blood. This clonotype originated in a human donor in a cohort sampled during active COVID-19. The CDR3 DNA follows: TGCGCCAGCAAAGCTCCGGGACAGGGAAACTATGGCTACACCTTC. Translation: CASKAPGQGNYGYTF.